This TCR beta chain was obtained from a study of PD-L1 blockade in urothelial cancer. Regarding this clone: Its cognate antigen is unknown.

Clones were sequenced by immunoSEQ multiplex PCR, and TCRdb holds only the in-frame ones, with some missing. This repertoire shows under 55,000 clones, more than 70% found once; its top ten account for approximately 25%. This CDR3 spans 16 amino acids. Germline CDR1 SGHRS, CDR2 YFSETQ. The junction had 8 bases not matched to a gene; V was cut back by 4 bases and J by 2 bases. Regarding time point: pretreatment peripheral blood. Overall study results and limits: Patients with below-median pretreatment blood clonality survived longer.

Sequences were derived from PBMCs, sampled around atezolizumab (anti-PD-L1) treatment. This clonotype originated in a donor at least 40 years old with urothelial cancer. The rearrangement links TRBV5-1 to TRBJ2-2; 7 positions agree with TRBD1. This chain's CDR3 is CASSHPGTENTGELFF. As DNA, the CDR3 is TGCGCCAGCAGCCACCCGGGGACAGAAAACACCGGGGAGCTGTTTTTT.